Each of the 2 T cell receptor beta chains below was sequenced from the same sample in a study of blood T cells in healthy people across ages. A J-beta primer mix and a sample-barcoded 5' primer were used in a second PCR of about 7 to 11 cycles. A single record per CDR3 protein comes from TCRdb applying MiXCR to the 5' RACE reads. The table shows about 930,000 distinct CDR3 sequences, with roughly 29% occurring only once. This sample was shared with a second study, whose subject was T cells of mothers and their children.

The sample consisted of blood. These receptors were obtained from a woman in her thirties or forties in good health.

This clonotype came up a few times. Since a much larger clone is just one base distant, this may be a read error. This sequence joins TRBV7-9 and TRBJ2-7; a weak D match, TRBD1 (6 bases). This CDR3 contains 15 residues. Trimming took 7 bases from V and 0 from J, leaving 16 bases between them. The germline V gene has CDR1 SEHNR and CDR2 FQNEAQ (reference sequence). The CDR3 reads CASNFTGKASYEQYF. CDR3 bases: TGTGCCAGCAACTTCACAGGGAAGGCCTCCTACGAGCAGTACTTC.

Points on this clonotype: A much larger clone is a single base away; this may be a read error. The rearrangement joins TRBV18 to TRBJ1-2; D is ambiguous. Trimming took off 6 bases at V and 3 bases at J, with 14 bases between the two ends. From germline, CDR1 is KGHSH and CDR2 LQKENI. The CDR3 covers 14 residues. Written as DNA, the CDR3 is TGTGCCAGCTCGCCCCCTGAGAACGACTATGGCTACACCTTC. Its protein is CASSPPENDYGYTF.